This T cell receptor (beta chain) was sequenced in a study of blood T cell repertoires in COVID-19. The wider study: Spain, Italy and the United States supplied samples that represented acute and convalescent COVID-19. From T cells, B-cell-depleted T cells, or PBMCs came the material, which was cDNA or gDNA.

The table came from immunoSEQ multiplex PCR; TCRdb's copy has only in-frame clones and leaves some out. Of 200,000 or so clones in the sample, 70% to 85% were seen once. The CDR3 has 14 amino acids. Trimming took 8 bases from V and 1 from J; bases not matched to a gene: 3. The germline V gene encodes CDR1 SNHLY and CDR2 FYNNEI. The source material was peripheral blood. The rearrangement links TRBV2 to TRBJ2-2; 8 bases agree with TRBD1. The sequence derives from a human donor in a cohort sampled during active COVID-19. DNA of the CDR3: TGTGCCAGCTCGGGACAGGAGAACACCGGGGAGCTGTTTTTT. It encodes CASSGQENTGELFF.